This T cell receptor (beta chain) emerged from a study of vaccination and CD4 T cells after COVID-19. V was clipped by 3 bases and J by 6 bases, with 12 bases between them. The CDR3 length is 14 residues. CDR1 is SGHRS, CDR2 YFSETQ, per germline. The table lists this clonotype with a few counts. Its antigen is not known. Treatment indicated: roughly 11-day PBMC culture with coronavirus spike peptide pools or control peptides (ViraFEST assay). Oncomine TCR Beta short-read sequencing was applied to DNA from cultured CD4+ T cells. Scientists extracted genomic DNA from CD4+ T cells grown in culture. TCRdb re-analysed the PCR reads in MiXCR, keeping a single row per CDR3 protein. The data hold fewer than 15,000 distinct CDR3 sequences, with about 50% observed a single time.

What was sequenced was CD4+ T cells from blood, cultured in vitro. The source is a human donor who had recovered from COVID-19. The genes are TRBV5-1 and TRBJ2-2; weak D call: TRBD1 (6 bases). Here the CDR3 DNA reads TGCGCCAGCAGCTCCCAGGGGTCGGCCGGGGAGCTGTTTTTT. Its protein product is CASSSQGSAGELFF. Full variable domain (missing parts from reference TRBV5-1 and TRBJ2-2): KAGVTQTPRYLIKTRGQQVTLSCSPISGHRSVSWYQQTPGQGLQFLFEYFSETQRNKGNFPGRFSGRQFSNSRSEMNVSTLELGDSALYLCASSSQGSAGELFFGEGSRLTVL.